The 26 T cell receptor beta chains below come from one sample, sequenced in a study of cytomegalovirus exposure and HLA in healthy donors. Measured with immunoSEQ multiplex PCR; TCRdb has only the in-frame clones, and not every one. The sample contains around 400,000 clones, about nine tenths of which appear only once. The sequenced material came from PBMCs. The receptor set was obtained from a woman between 18 and 29 years old in good health and CMV-seronegative.

This clone has only a few counts. This chain links TRBV5-1 with TRBJ2-6; D is ambiguous. Germline V lookup: CDR1 SGHRS, CDR2 YFSETQ. The CDR3 length is 16 residues. V lost 0 bases and J lost 0, with 7 bases in between. The DNA for the CDR3 is TGCGCCAGCAGCTTGGTTGCTAACTCTGGGGCCAACGTCCTGACTTTC. It codes for CASSLVANSGANVLTF.

The J gene is TRBJ2-1, the V gene TRBV27; 9 bases fit TRBD2. Germline CDR1 and CDR2: MNHEY and SMNVEV (reference sequence). The CDR3 is 15 amino acids. The V gene end was trimmed by 3 bases and the J gene end by 6 bases; junction bases not matched to a gene: 6. The CDR3 sequence: CASSFLGGRANEQFF. The CDR3, as DNA: TGTGCCAGCAGTTTCTTGGGCGGGAGGGCCAATGAGCAGTTCTTC.

The V call is TRBV29-1, the J call TRBJ1-6, with D maybe TRBD1 (5 bases). This CDR3 spans 12 amino acids. Germline V gives CDR1 SQVTM, CDR2 ANQGSEA. CDR3 loop: CGRRGFNSPLHF. The CDR3, as DNA: TGCGGACGACGGGGGTTTAATTCACCCCTCCACTTT.

This sequence joins TRBV27 and TRBJ2-2, with 10 bases lining up with TRBD2. Germline V lookup: CDR1 MNHEY, CDR2 SMNVEV (reference sequence). The CDR3 runs to 16 residues. J gave up 5 bases and V 2 bases, and 5 bases lay outside the gene matches. CDR3 DNA: TGTGCCAGCAGTTTACTCGTGACTAGCGGGACCGGGGAGCTGTTTTTT. It encodes CASSLLVTSGTGELFF.

This clone occurred a few times. The chain joins TRBV10-1 to TRBJ1-6; unclear D gene. The CDR3 has 12 residues. Germline values: CDR1 WNHNN, CDR2 SYGVQD (reference sequence). The V and J ends lost 10 bases and 10 bases respectively, with 14 bases between them. CDR3 in amino acids: CANPELESPLHF. The CDR3, as DNA: TGCGCCAACCCCGAACTCGAGTCACCCCTCCACTTT.

The V gene is TRBV6-1, the J gene TRBJ1-5; 9 bases match TRBD1. The V and J ends lost 10 bases and 5 bases, in that order; junction bases with no gene match: 9. Germline CDR1 MNHNS, CDR2 SASEGT. This CDR3 spans 14 amino acids. The CDR3 region is CATLQGATDQPQHF. For the CDR3, the DNA is TGTGCCACACTACAGGGGGCGACGGATCAGCCCCAGCATTTT.

This chain's CDR3 is CASALWQEHQETQYF. CDR3 sequence (DNA): TGTGCCAGCGCTCTCTGGCAGGAACACCAAGAGACCCAGTACTTC. The chain couples TRBV6-1 to TRBJ2-5; D not resolved. This CDR3 spans 15 amino acids. V gave up 8 bases and J gave up 0 bases, with 16 bases separating them. Germline values: CDR1 MNHNS, CDR2 SASEGT.

CDR3 DNA sequence: TGTGCCAGCAGCTTGGGGGACAGGGGGCGTGTAGATACGCAGTATTTT. Protein: CASSLGDRGRVDTQYF. This chain uses TRBV5-4 with TRBJ2-3, with TRBD1 identical over 12 bases. Trimming cost V 0 bases and J 5 bases; bases outside gene matches: 4. CDR3 length: 16 amino acids. Per the germline V gene, CDR1 is SGHNT and CDR2 is YYREEE (reference sequence).

This clone was seen more than once but under ten times. The chain links TRBV7-8 to TRBJ2-7; D is unresolved. CDR3 size: 13 residues. CDR1 SGHVS and CDR2 FQNEAQ come from the germline V gene. The germline V and J ends were trimmed by 2 bases and 3 bases, with 8 bases remaining between them. The CDR3 DNA reads as TGTGCCAGCAGCTTATCGTCGAGCTACGAGCAGTACTTC. It is translated as CASSLSSSYEQYF.

This clone was seen a single time. The chain links TRBV7-8 to TRBJ1-5; D may be TRBD1 (5 bases). The CDR3 sequence is 14 residues long. V lost 2 bases and J lost 7, with 12 bases in between. Per the germline V gene, CDR1 is SGHVS and CDR2 is FQNEAQ. The CDR3 protein is CASSLSAGPQPQHF. The CDR3, as DNA: TGTGCCAGCAGCTTAAGTGCAGGGCCACAGCCCCAGCATTTT.

The V call is TRBV7-9, the J call TRBJ2-5; the match to TRBD1 covers 7 bases. CDR3 length: 13 residues. The V gene end was trimmed by 5 bases and the J gene end by 4 bases; junction bases not matched to a gene: 4. CDR1 is SEHNR and CDR2 is FQNEAQ in the germline V gene (reference sequence). CDR3 in amino acids: CASSRDSGETQYF. The CDR3 nucleotides read TGTGCCAGCAGCCGGGACAGTGGAGAGACCCAGTACTTC.

The chain links TRBV4-1 to TRBJ1-1, with 7 bases aligning to TRBD1. The V segment lost 3 bases and the J segment 1 base; nucleotides outside the gene matches: 5. Germline assignment: CDR1 MGHRA and CDR2 YSYEKL. CDR3 length: 15 residues. CDR3 residues: CASSHSRQGNTEAFF. CDR3 nucleotide sequence: TGCGCCAGCAGCCATTCCCGACAGGGGAACACTGAAGCTTTCTTT.

The rearrangement joins TRBV7-9 to TRBJ2-7; 7 bases are shared with TRBD1. This CDR3 has 14 residues. The J segment lost 5 bases and the V segment lost 3 bases, leaving 7 bases of the junction unmatched. CDR1 is SEHNR and CDR2 is FQNEAQ in the germline V gene (reference sequence). This chain's CDR3 is CASSFDRVGNEQYF. The CDR3 bases are TGTGCCAGCAGCTTCGACAGGGTAGGGAACGAGCAGTACTTC.

This chain uses TRBV27 with TRBJ1-5; D ambiguous. V lost 0 bases to trimming and J lost 3 bases, with 9 bases between them. This CDR3 comprises 15 residues. Germline V gene lookup returns CDR1 MNHEY and CDR2 SMNVEV (reference sequence). The CDR3 nucleotides read TGTGCCAGCAGTTTATCCCGGGGAGTCAATCAGCCCCAGCATTTT. Its translation is CASSLSRGVNQPQHF.

The sample holds one count of this clone. The genes are TRBV5-4 and TRBJ2-1; 10 nucleotides agree with TRBD2. The CDR3 covers 17 residues. V dropped 0 bases and J dropped 7; count of bases not matched to a gene: 10. Germline-derived CDR1 and CDR2 are SGHNT and YYREEE (reference sequence). The CDR3 reads CASSLVSLAGELNEQFF. CDR3 sequence (DNA): TGTGCCAGCAGCTTGGTCTCGCTAGCGGGAGAGTTAAATGAGCAGTTCTTC. Drawing the rest from reference TRBV5-4 and TRBJ2-1, the complete variable domain is ETGVTQSPTHLIKTRGQQVTLRCSSQSGHNTVSWYQQALGQGPQFIFQYYREEENGRGNFPPRFSGLQFPNYSSELNVNALELDDSALYLCASSLVSLAGELNEQFFGPGTRLTVL.

This clone showed up just once. The chain carries TRBV7-3 and TRBJ2-1; D is possibly TRBD2 (6 bases). CDR1 and CDR2 from the germline V gene are SGHTA and FQGTGA. The CDR3 loop spans 15 amino acids. Trimming cost V 2 bases and J 6 bases, with 14 bases left between them. CDR3 region: CASSLGTQLGNEQFF. In DNA, the CDR3 is TGTGCCAGCAGCTTAGGGACTCAGCTTGGCAATGAGCAGTTCTTC.

The sample holds one count of this clone. This chain uses TRBV5-1 with TRBJ2-3, with D tentatively TRBD1 (7 bases). The V gene's germline CDR1 is SGHRS and CDR2 YFSETQ. This CDR3 comprises 15 residues. V lost 4 bases and J lost 0, with 12 bases in between. CDR3 in amino acids: CASSRRGQSTDTQYF. In DNA, the CDR3 is TGCGCCAGCAGCAGGAGGGGACAGAGCACAGATACGCAGTATTTT.

V and J are TRBV15 and TRBJ2-2; the D is unclear. Looked up from germline, CDR1 is LNHNV and CDR2 is YYDKDF (reference sequence). Trimming took 0 bases from V and 2 from J, leaving 4 bases between them. The length of the CDR3 is 14 residues. CDR3 region: CATSRETNTGELFF. In DNA form, the CDR3 reads TGTGCCACCAGCAGAGAGACAAACACCGGGGAGCTGTTTTTT.

This clone has a single count. The chain carries TRBV7-8 and TRBJ2-1; TRBD1 aligns across 11 bases. Trimming at V came to 5 bases and at J to 2 bases, leaving 2 bases not matched to a gene. The CDR3 loop spans 15 amino acids. Germline V gene lookup returns CDR1 SGHVS and CDR2 FQNEAQ. The CDR3 is CASSRDRGTYNEQFF. Written as DNA, the CDR3 is TGTGCCAGCAGCCGGGACAGGGGGACCTACAATGAGCAGTTCTTC.

The chain carries TRBV2 and TRBJ1-1; D is uncertain. CDR1 is SNHLY, CDR2 FYNNEI, per germline. The CDR3 has 12 residues. The V and J ends lost 7 bases and 6 bases respectively, with 12 bases between them. The CDR3 nucleotides are TGTGCCAGCAAAGTAACTCTTCCTGAAGCTTTCTTT. Translation: CASKVTLPEAFF.

The rearrangement links TRBV12-5 to TRBJ2-7; 13 nucleotides line up with TRBD2. The V gene's germline CDR1 is LGHNT and CDR2 FRNRAP. The V gene end was trimmed by 5 bases and the J gene end by 4 bases; junction bases not matched to a gene: 17. This CDR3 has 19 residues. CDR3 amino acids: CASGLPSTSGRALSYEQYF. In nucleotides, the CDR3 is TGTGCTAGTGGTCTCCCCTCCACTAGCGGGAGGGCCTTAAGTTACGAGCAGTACTTC.

The chain employs TRBV19 and TRBJ1-6; D is unresolved. The CDR3 length is 15 residues. The germline gives CDR1 LNHDA, CDR2 SQIVND (reference sequence). V was pared by 0 bases and J by 10 bases, with 13 bases between. CDR3 sequence reads: CASSIDREKSSPLHF. CDR3 DNA: TGTGCCAGTAGTATAGATCGGGAAAAATCATCACCCCTCCACTTT.

V is TRBV28 and J is TRBJ2-1; the match to TRBD2 covers 12 bases. V dropped 1 base and J dropped 10; count of bases not matched to a gene: 5. Looked up from germline, CDR1 is MDHEN and CDR2 is SYDVKM. CDR3 length: 15 residues. The CDR3 region is CASSLFPSGREEQFF. In DNA form, the CDR3 reads TGTGCCAGCAGTTTATTTCCTAGCGGGAGGGAGGAGCAGTTCTTC. Supplemented by reference TRBV28 and TRBJ2-1, the full variable domain reads DVKVTQSSRYLVKRTGEKVFLECVQDMDHENMFWYRQDPGLGLRLIYFSYDVKMKEKGDIPEGYSVSREKKERFSLILESASTNQTSMYLCASSLFPSGREEQFFGPGTRLTVL.

This chain joins TRBV5-4 and TRBJ2-1, with a possible D match to TRBD2 (5 bases). CDR1 and CDR2 from the germline V gene are SGHNT and YYREEE (reference sequence). The germline V and J ends were trimmed by 4 bases and 8 bases, with 7 bases remaining between them. The CDR3 is 11 amino acids. The CDR3 here is CASSGEYEQFF. For the CDR3, the DNA is TGTGCCAGCAGCGGGGAGTATGAGCAGTTCTTC.

This clone is a singleton in its sample. The chain has TRBV15 and TRBJ1-1; 8 bases fit TRBD1. Germline V CDR1 and CDR2: LNHNV, YYDKDF (reference sequence). CDR3 length: 14 amino acids. Trimming cost V 0 bases and J 4 bases; bases outside gene matches: 1. This chain's CDR3 is CATSRDTGGTEAFF. The CDR3 DNA reads as TGTGCCACCAGCAGAGATACAGGGGGCACTGAAGCTTTCTTT.

The chain couples TRBV27 to TRBJ1-1, with a possible D match to TRBD1 (6 bases). Germline V CDR1 and CDR2: MNHEY, SMNVEV (reference sequence). V dropped 5 bases and J dropped 4 bases, with 14 bases sitting between them. This CDR3 is 14 amino acids long. CDR3 sequence reads: CASSLTGIATEAFF. The CDR3 coding sequence is TGTGCCAGCAGTCTTACAGGGATCGCCACTGAAGCTTTCTTT.